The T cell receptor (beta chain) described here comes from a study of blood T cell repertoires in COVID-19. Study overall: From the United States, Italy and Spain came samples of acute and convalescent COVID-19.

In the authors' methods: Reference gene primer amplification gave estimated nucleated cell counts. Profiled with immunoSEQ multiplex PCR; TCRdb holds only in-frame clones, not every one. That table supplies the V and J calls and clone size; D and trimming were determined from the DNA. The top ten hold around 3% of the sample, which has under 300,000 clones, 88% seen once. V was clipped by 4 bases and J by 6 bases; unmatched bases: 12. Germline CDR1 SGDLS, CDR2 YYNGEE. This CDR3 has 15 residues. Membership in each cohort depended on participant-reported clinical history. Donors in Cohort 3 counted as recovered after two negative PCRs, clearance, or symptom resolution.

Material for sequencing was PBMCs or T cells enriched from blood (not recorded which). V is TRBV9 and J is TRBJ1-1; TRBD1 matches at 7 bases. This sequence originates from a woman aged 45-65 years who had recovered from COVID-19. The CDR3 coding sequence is TGTGCCAGCAGCATAACGACAGGGAGTGTCGCTGAAGCTTTCTTT. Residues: CASSITTGSVAEAFF.